Listed here is a single T cell receptor (beta chain). The CDR3 length is 13 residues. V lost 4 bases and J lost 3, with 10 bases in between. Germline CDR1 and CDR2: DFQATT and SNEGSKA (reference sequence). This sample was included in a study of patients and donors after allogeneic stem cell transplantation. In TCRdb, the RT-PCR reads were re-called with MiXCR into one record per CDR3 protein. The profile shows about 160,000 distinct CDR3 sequences, 24% of them singletons. The clonotype originates from a human donor who was either an allogeneic HSCT recipient or a stem cell or donor lymphocyte infusion donor (not recorded which). It is not recorded whose cells these are; they may come from a transplant donor. V is TRBV20-1 and J is TRBJ1-5; possible D gene TRBD1, 5 bases. What was sequenced was blood, either unsorted or a sorted T cell fraction (not recorded which). CDR3 nucleotide sequence: TGCAGTGCTACACAGGTTGACAATCAGCCCCAGCATTTT. Its translation is CSATQVDNQPQHF.